These 32 T cell receptor beta chains were all obtained from the same sample, sequenced in a study of control samples from healthy donors and cancer patients. Data came from immunoSEQ multiplex PCR; TCRdb stores just in-frame clones and leaves some out. This table holds more than 100,000 clones, around 93% found once. What was sequenced was blood. These receptors came from a man between 18 and 29 years old in good health.

The V and J genes are TRBV5-8 and TRBJ1-5; D is unresolved. The CDR3 spans 17 residues. Per the germline V gene, CDR1 is SGHTS and CDR2 is YDEGEE. V was shortened by 2 bases and J by 4 bases, with 19 bases between the two germline ends. The CDR3 sequence is CASSLNRAPMGNQPQHF. The CDR3 DNA reads TGTGCCAGCAGCTTAAACCGGGCCCCAATGGGGAATCAGCCCCAGCATTTT.

J is TRBJ2-2 and V is TRBV6-4; 9 nucleotides match TRBD1. Losses at the gene ends were 6 bases for V and 3 bases for J; bases not matched to a gene: 5. The germline V gene encodes CDR1 MRHNA and CDR2 SNTAGT. This CDR3 is built from 15 residues. CDR3 residues: CASSARTGDTGELFF. DNA of the CDR3: TGTGCCAGCAGCGCTCGGACAGGGGACACCGGGGAGCTGTTTTTT.

The J gene is TRBJ2-3, the V gene TRBV30, with 7 bases lining up with TRBD2. The CDR3 has 14 residues. Germline CDR1 is GTSNPN and CDR2 is SVGIG (reference sequence). The trim removed 2 bases at V and 2 bases at J, leaving 4 bases unmatched. The CDR3 reads CAWSRTRHTDTQYF. The CDR3 DNA is TGTGCCTGGAGTCGGACTAGGCACACAGATACGCAGTATTTT.

The rearrangement joins TRBV12-5 to TRBJ1-1, with TRBD1 matching 8 bases. CDR1 is LGHNT, CDR2 FRNRAP, per germline. The V gene end was trimmed by 6 bases and the J gene end by 4 bases; junction bases not matched to a gene: 4. The CDR3 length is 13 residues. As DNA, the CDR3 is TGTGCTAGTGGACTTACAGGGGGCACTGAAGCTTTCTTT. Its translation: CASGLTGGTEAFF.

The sample holds one count of this clone. V is TRBV12-5 and J is TRBJ2-7; 7 nucleotides align to TRBD2. Germline-derived CDR1 and CDR2 are LGHNT and FRNRAP. V shed 0 bases and J 3 bases; nucleotides not matched to a gene: 5. This CDR3 has 15 residues. The CDR3 nucleotides are TGTGCTAGTGGTTTGGTACCGGGGAGGGTCTACGAGCAGTACTTC. Its translation is CASGLVPGRVYEQYF.

The chain recombines TRBV3-1 (or the pseudogene TRBV3-2) with TRBJ1-5; 10 bases align to TRBD1. CDR3 length: 16 amino acids. Trimming removed 5 bases from V and 6 bases from J; junction bases left unmatched: 10. Germline V gene data show CDR1 as LGHDT and CDR2 as YNNKEL (reference sequence). Written as DNA, the CDR3 is TGTGCCAGCAGCAGTCGACCGGGACAGGGGACTCAGCCCCAGCATTTT. It specifies CASSSRPGQGTQPQHF.

This chain links TRBV14 with TRBJ2-7; D uncertain. The CDR3 consists of 11 residues. Looked up from germline, CDR1 is SGHDN and CDR2 is FVKESK. V shed 4 bases and J shed 5 bases, with 6 bases lying between them. The CDR3 coding sequence is TGTGCCAGCAGCCGCGCCAACGAGCAGTACTTC. It translates to CASSRANEQYF.

The V gene is TRBV4-1, the J gene TRBJ1-5; D gene uncertain. The CDR3 runs to 15 residues. Germline CDR1 reads MGHRA; CDR2 reads YSYEKL. Trimming removed 0 bases at V and 0 bases at J, with 6 bases between. CDR3 region: CASSQESSSNQPQHF. CDR3 coding DNA: TGCGCCAGCAGCCAAGAAAGCTCTAGCAATCAGCCCCAGCATTTT.

V usage is TRBV7-3 and J usage is TRBJ2-3; no definite D call. The CDR3 contains 14 residues. The ends were cut back, 3 bases at V and 0 bases at J, with 7 bases in the middle. Germline V lookup: CDR1 SGHTA, CDR2 FQGTGA. The CDR3 coding sequence is TGTGCCAGCAGCTTGGACCGTAGCACAGATACGCAGTATTTT. The encoded protein is CASSLDRSTDTQYF.

This CDR3 reads CASSLGVGRNTEAFF. The CDR3 DNA sequence: TGCGCCAGCAGCTTGGGGGTCGGGCGTAACACTGAAGCTTTCTTT. This chain uses TRBV5-1 with TRBJ1-1; no clear D gene. This CDR3 has 15 amino acids. Germline-derived CDR1 and CDR2 are SGHRS and YFSETQ. The ends were cut back, 0 bases at V and 2 bases at J, with 11 bases in the middle.

J is TRBJ1-1 and V is TRBV7-9, with 11 positions matching TRBD1. Germline V gene lookup returns CDR1 SEHNR and CDR2 FQNEAQ (reference sequence). J gave up 6 bases and V 2 bases, and 5 bases lay outside the gene matches. This CDR3 comprises 15 residues. The CDR3 loop reads CASSLSRTGGAEAFF. The DNA for the CDR3 is TGTGCCAGCAGCTTAAGTAGGACAGGGGGCGCTGAAGCTTTCTTT.

The genes are TRBV30 and TRBJ1-5; weak D call: TRBD1 (6 bases). The V and J ends lost 2 bases and 6 bases respectively, with 23 bases between them. CDR1 and CDR2 (germline): GTSNPN, SVGIG (reference sequence). The CDR3 length is 17 residues. As DNA, the CDR3 is TGTGCCTGGAGTCTGAGCAGGGGCGGCAGGTACGGTCAGCCCCAGCATTTT. Amino acid sequence: CAWSLSRGGRYGQPQHF.

The chain recombines TRBV5-1 with TRBJ1-3, with TRBD1 identical over 8 bases. Trimming cost V 4 bases and J 9 bases; bases outside gene matches: 9. The germline CDR1 and CDR2 sequences are SGHRS and YFSETQ. The CDR3 is 14 residues long. The CDR3 sequence: CASSMGQDRGTIYF. CDR3 coding DNA: TGCGCCAGCAGCATGGGACAGGACCGTGGCACCATATATTTT.

The V and J genes are TRBV7-8 and TRBJ1-1; the D is unclear. CDR3 length: 12 amino acids. CDR1 is SGHVS, CDR2 FQNEAQ, per germline. Between the trimmed V and J ends, which lost 2 bases and 5 bases, there was a span of 6 bases. CDR3: CASSLFLTEAFF. For the CDR3, the DNA is TGTGCCAGCAGCTTATTCTTGACTGAAGCTTTCTTT.

The chain employs TRBV24-1 and TRBJ2-2, with D unclear. The CDR3 covers 16 residues. Germline V gives CDR1 KGHDR, CDR2 SFDVKD. The germline V and J ends were trimmed by 2 bases and 0 bases, with 9 bases remaining between them. This chain's CDR3 is CATSDSTVTNTGELFF. The CDR3 DNA reads TGTGCCACCAGTGATTCGACGGTTACGAACACCGGGGAGCTGTTTTTT.

The genes are TRBV5-1 and TRBJ2-7; D is perhaps TRBD2 (7 bases). In germline, CDR1 is SGHRS, CDR2 YFSETQ. CDR3 length: 14 residues. V lost 0 bases to trimming and J lost 7 bases, with 14 bases between them. The CDR3 DNA sequence: TGCGCCAGCAGCTTGGCTGCAGGGAGGGGGGAGCAGTACTTC. This translates into CASSLAAGRGEQYF.

The chain couples TRBV18 to TRBJ1-5; D perhaps matches TRBD1 (5 bases). CDR1 and CDR2 from the germline V gene are KGHSH and LQKENI. CDR3 length equals 16 residues. The V end lost 3 bases, the J end lost 2 bases, and 14 bases lay between the germline ends. CDR3 sequence reads: CASSPLRGGGNQPQHF. As DNA, the CDR3 is TGTGCCAGCTCACCCCTCCGGGGAGGGGGCAATCAGCCCCAGCATTTT. Using reference TRBV18 and TRBJ1-5 for the parts outside the CDR3, the full variable domain is NAGVMQNPRHLVRRRGQEARLRCSPMKGHSHVYWYRQLPEEGLKFMVYLQKENIIDESGMPKERFSAEFPKEGPSILRIQQVVRGDSAAYFCASSPLRGGGNQPQHFGDGTRLSIL.

The chain uses TRBV11-2 and TRBJ2-2; the D gene is possibly TRBD2 (5 bases). CDR1 and CDR2 from the germline V gene are SGHAT and FQNNGV. The CDR3 is made up of 14 amino acids. Trimming took 2 bases from V and 6 from J, leaving 10 bases between them. This CDR3 reads CASSLLARSGELFF. In DNA, the CDR3 is TGTGCCAGCAGCTTATTAGCGAGGTCCGGGGAGCTGTTTTTT.

The rearrangement uses TRBV6-6 and TRBJ1-5; the D gene is possibly TRBD1 (5 bases). With 6 bases removed from V and 9 bases from J, the gap between germline ends came to 9 bases. CDR3 length: 11 amino acids. Germline V gene sequence: CDR1 MNHNY, CDR2 SVGAGI (reference sequence). The DNA for the CDR3 is TGTGCCAGCAGCCATGGGGGGCCCCAGCATTTT. It codes for CASSHGGPQHF.

This sequence joins TRBV6-1 and TRBJ2-7, with D unresolved. V was pared by 1 base and J by 0 bases, with 13 bases between. The germline CDR1 and CDR2 sequences are MNHNS and SASEGT. The CDR3 extends over 16 amino acids. The CDR3 sequence is CASSEERWVPSYEQYF. The CDR3 coding sequence is TGTGCCAGCAGTGAAGAGAGGTGGGTTCCCTCCTACGAGCAGTACTTC.

This clone was detected only once. V and J are TRBV15 and TRBJ2-3; possible D gene TRBD2, 7 bases. The germline gives CDR1 LNHNV, CDR2 YYDKDF (reference sequence). The V gene lost 1 base and the J gene lost 5 bases, with 16 bases spanning the gap. The CDR3 extends over 16 amino acids. CDR3: CATSRGGGANRDTQYF. CDR3 nucleotide sequence: TGTGCCACCAGCAGAGGAGGGGGGGCTAATCGAGATACGCAGTATTTT.

This clone has a single count. The chain is built from TRBV6-5 and TRBJ1-2; 9 nucleotides align to TRBD1. The CDR3 runs to 14 residues. The germline gives CDR1 MNHEY, CDR2 SVGAGI. V lost 5 bases, J lost 4 bases, and 5 bases stayed unmatched. In DNA form, the CDR3 reads TGTGCCAGCAGTAGGGGACAGGGAGGCTATGGCTACACCTTC. Translated, it gives CASSRGQGGYGYTF.

This chain connects TRBV6-5 to TRBJ2-7; D tentatively fits TRBD1 or TRBD2 (5 bases each). V was shortened by 6 bases and J by 5 bases, with 17 bases between the two germline ends. The CDR3 is 14 amino acids. Germline CDR1 is MNHEY and CDR2 is SVGAGI. In nucleotides, the CDR3 is TGTGCCAGCAGATCGGGACCACCTCACCACGAGCAGTACTTC. It yields the protein CASRSGPPHHEQYF.

V is TRBV29-1 and J is TRBJ1-4, with a tentative D call TRBD1 (5 bases). Germline loops: CDR1 SQVTM, CDR2 ANQGSEA. V lost 3 bases and J 4 bases, leaving 18 bases between the germline ends. CDR3 length: 16 residues. The chain's CDR3 is CSVDRDVTTVNEKLFF. Written as DNA, the CDR3 is TGCAGCGTTGACCGGGACGTCACAACCGTTAATGAAAAACTGTTTTTT.

The chain has TRBV15 and TRBJ2-7, with 9 bases identical to TRBD1. Germline trimming cut 3 bases from V and 2 bases from J; bases unmatched to any gene: 5. The CDR3 runs 15 residues. The germline gives CDR1 LNHNV, CDR2 YYDKDF (reference sequence). The CDR3 protein is CATSSPNRGPYEQYF. CDR3 in DNA: TGTGCCACCAGCAGCCCAAACAGGGGGCCCTACGAGCAGTACTTC.

The rearrangement links TRBV21-1 to TRBJ2-1; the table's D call, TRBD2, was not checked against the DNA. TRBV21-1 is a known pseudogene. CDR3 length equals 17 residues. The CDR3 DNA is TGTGCCAGCAGCAAAGTGAGGAAGAGGAGGGAGTGCAATGAGCAGTTCTTC. This translates into CASSKVRKRRECNEQFF.

V usage is TRBV5-5 and J usage is TRBJ1-2, with 7 bases identical to TRBD1. The CDR3 runs to 14 residues. Per germline, CDR1 SGHKS and CDR2 YYEKEE (reference sequence). V lost 5 bases, J lost 8 bases, and 12 bases stayed unmatched. CDR3 protein: CASREAGTESGYTF. The CDR3 DNA is TGTGCCAGCAGAGAAGCCGGGACAGAAAGCGGCTACACCTTC.

To note about this clone: The junction and the germline gene differ at one end; a read error may be behind it. This rearrangement joins TRBV10-3 to TRBJ2-2; tentatively, D is TRBD2 (6 bases). Germline assignment: CDR1 ENHRY and CDR2 SYGVKD. The CDR3 totals 16 residues. CDR3 coding DNA: TGTGCCAGCCAGGACTCCGGGACTTCGAACACCAGGGAGCTGTTTTTT. It is translated as CASQDSGTSNTRELFF.

This sequence joins TRBV29-1 and TRBJ1-2, with unresolved D. Trimming removed 3 bases from V and 7 bases from J, with 6 bases in between. CDR1 SQVTM and CDR2 ANQGSEA come from the germline V gene. The CDR3 is made up of 10 amino acids. In DNA, the CDR3 is TGCAGCGTTGACGAAAGTGGCTACACCTTC. Residues: CSVDESGYTF.

The rearrangement links TRBV2 to TRBJ2-5; TRBD1 matches at 9 bases. The length of the CDR3 is 15 residues. V gave up 10 bases and J gave up 4 bases; unmatched junction bases: 13. Germline V lookup: CDR1 SNHLY, CDR2 FYNNEI. The CDR3 nucleotides read TGTGCCAACCGCAAGGACAGGGGAAGTGGAGAGACCCAGTACTTC. Translation: CANRKDRGSGETQYF.

The CDR3, as DNA: TGTGCCAGCAGGGGGTTAGAGACCCAGTACTTC. This gives the protein CASRGLETQYF. This chain joins TRBV6-5 and TRBJ2-5; D remains ambiguous. The CDR3 runs to 11 residues. Trimming took off 6 bases at V and 4 bases at J, with 6 bases between the two ends. Germline-derived CDR1 and CDR2 are MNHEY and SVGAGI.

This CDR3 reads CASSDVSGPQETQYF. CDR3 sequence (DNA): TGTGCCAGCAGTGACGTCTCGGGCCCCCAAGAGACCCAGTACTTC. The chain employs TRBV2 and TRBJ2-5; D gene ambiguous. The V end was cut by 3 bases, the J end by 1 base, with 12 bases between. The CDR3 length is 15 residues. CDR1 and CDR2 (germline): SNHLY, FYNNEI.